The entry below describes one TCR beta chain. The sample belongs to a study of blood T cell repertoires in COVID-19. Background on the study: T cells, B-cell-depleted T cells, or PBMCs supplied cDNA or gDNA.

Authors' data handling: Estimation of nucleated cell counts was performed using reference gene primer amplification. The repertoire was sequenced with immunoSEQ multiplex PCR; TCRdb's copy has only in-frame clones and lacks some. D and trimming were read from the DNA, whereas the V and J calls and clone size are those reported in that table. The sample holds about 300,000 clones, over 75% seen once. The V and J ends lost 4 bases and 3 bases, in that order; junction bases with no gene match: 4. The germline CDR1 and CDR2 sequences are SGHTA and FQGNSA. The CDR3 contains 14 residues. V gene TRBV7-2 combines with J gene TRBJ1-2, with TRBD1 matching 8 bases. The TCR originated in a man aged 18 to 30 with active or convalescent COVID-19. Source material: peripheral blood. CDR3 bases: TGTGCCAGCAGCTCGAAACAGGGGGACTATGGCTACACCTTC. Translation gives CASSSKQGDYGYTF.